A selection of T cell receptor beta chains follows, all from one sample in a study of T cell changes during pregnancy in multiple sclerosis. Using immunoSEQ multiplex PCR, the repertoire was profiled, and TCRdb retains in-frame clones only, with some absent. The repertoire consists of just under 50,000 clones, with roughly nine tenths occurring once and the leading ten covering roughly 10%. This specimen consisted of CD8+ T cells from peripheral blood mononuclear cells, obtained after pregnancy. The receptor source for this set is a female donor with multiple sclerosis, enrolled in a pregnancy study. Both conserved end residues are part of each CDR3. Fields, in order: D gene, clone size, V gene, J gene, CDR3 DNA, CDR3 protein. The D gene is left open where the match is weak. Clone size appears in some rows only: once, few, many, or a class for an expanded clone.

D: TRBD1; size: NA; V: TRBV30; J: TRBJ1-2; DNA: TGTGCCTGGAGTCGGACAGGGGGCGCGTGGGCCTTTTACACCTTC; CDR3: CAWSRTGGAWAFYTF
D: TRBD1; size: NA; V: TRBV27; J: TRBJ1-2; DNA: TGTGCCAGCAGTTCTTCAGGGGGCGGCTATGGCTACACCTTC; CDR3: CASSSSGGGYGYTF
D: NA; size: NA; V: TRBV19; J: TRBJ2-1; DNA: TGTGCCAGTAGTATTTCCCCTAACAATGAGCAGTTCTTC; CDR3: CASSISPNNEQFF
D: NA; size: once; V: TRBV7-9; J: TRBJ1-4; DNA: TGTGCCAGCAGCTTTTTCGCGGGGAGATCACAGCGAGGGGAAAAACTGTTTTTT; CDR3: CASSFFAGRSQRGEKLFF
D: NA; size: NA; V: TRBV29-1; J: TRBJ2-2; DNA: TGCAGCGTCCCTGCGGGGGCGGGCACCGGGGAGCTGTTTTTT; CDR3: CSVPAGAGTGELFF
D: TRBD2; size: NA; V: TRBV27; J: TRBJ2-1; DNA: TGTGCCAGCAGTCCCGGGACTAGCGGGGGTTTGAATGAGCAGTTCTTC; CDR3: CASSPGTSGGLNEQFF
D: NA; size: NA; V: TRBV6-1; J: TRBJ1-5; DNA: TGTGCCAGCAGTGAATTAGCGCTTAATCAGCCCCAGCATTTT; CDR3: CASSELALNQPQHF
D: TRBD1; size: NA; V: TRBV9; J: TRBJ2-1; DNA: TGTGCCAGCAGTGGACAGGGCCCCTACAATGAGCAGTTCTTC; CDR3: CASSGQGPYNEQFF
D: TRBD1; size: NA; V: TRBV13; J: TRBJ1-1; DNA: TGTGCCAGCAGCTTAAATCCGGGACAGGGGCACACGAACACTGAAGCTTTCTTT; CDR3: CASSLNPGQGHTNTEAFF
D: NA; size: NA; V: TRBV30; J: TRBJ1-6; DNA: TGTGCCTGGAGTTTGTCGGGTAATTCACCCCTCCACTTT; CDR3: CAWSLSGNSPLHF
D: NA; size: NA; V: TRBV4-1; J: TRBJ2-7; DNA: TGCGCCAGCAGCCAAGAACCGGGGGGCATCTACGAGCAGTACTTC; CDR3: CASSQEPGGIYEQYF
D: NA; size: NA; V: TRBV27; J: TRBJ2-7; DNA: TGTGGAGTACCTCCGTGCTCCTACGAGCAGTACTTC; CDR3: CGVPPCSYEQYF
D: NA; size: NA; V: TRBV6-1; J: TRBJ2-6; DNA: TGTGCCAGCAGTGACATCTCTGGGGCCAACGTCCTGACTTTC; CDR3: CASSDISGANVLTF
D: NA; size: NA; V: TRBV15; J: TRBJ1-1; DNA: TGTGCCACCAGCAGAGACAGGGGCACTGAAGCTTTCTTT; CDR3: CATSRDRGTEAFF
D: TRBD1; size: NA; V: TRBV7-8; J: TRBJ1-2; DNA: TGTGCCAGCAGCTCTTACACCGACAGGGGCTATGGCTACACCTTC; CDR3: CASSSYTDRGYGYTF
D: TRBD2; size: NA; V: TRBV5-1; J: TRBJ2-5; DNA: TGCGCCAGCAGCTTGGACCCAACCGGGACTAGCAAACGACAAGGAGAGACCCAGTACTTC; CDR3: CASSLDPTGTSKRQGETQYF
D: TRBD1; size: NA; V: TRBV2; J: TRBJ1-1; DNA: TGTGCCAGCAGACGGGACAGCATGAACACTGAAGCTTTCTTT; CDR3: CASRRDSMNTEAFF
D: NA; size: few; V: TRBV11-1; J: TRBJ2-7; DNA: TGTGCCAGCAGCTTCGGAGGGGGCGGCTACGAGCAGTACTTC; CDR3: CASSFGGGGYEQYF
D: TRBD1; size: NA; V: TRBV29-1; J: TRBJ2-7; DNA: TGCAGCGTGGGGACAGGGGAAGACGGCGAGCAGTACTTC; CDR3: CSVGTGEDGEQYF
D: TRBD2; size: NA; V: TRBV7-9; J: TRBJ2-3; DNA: TGTGCCGCACGCGGGGGGAGCACAGATACGCAGTATTTT; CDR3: CAARGGSTDTQYF
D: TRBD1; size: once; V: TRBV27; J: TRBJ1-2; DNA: TGTGCCAGCAGTCCCGGCTTTTTAGGACAGGGGTTTGGCTACACCTTC; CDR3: CASSPGFLGQGFGYTF
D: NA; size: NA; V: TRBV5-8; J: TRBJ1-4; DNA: TGTGCCAGCAGCTTACAGGCGCGCGGTGAGGAAAAACTGTTTTTT; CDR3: CASSLQARGEEKLFF
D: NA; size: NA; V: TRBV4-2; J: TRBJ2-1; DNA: TGTGCCAGCAGCCAGGCCTTTCCGACGGGGGTAAATGAGCAGTTCTTC; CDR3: CASSQAFPTGVNEQFF
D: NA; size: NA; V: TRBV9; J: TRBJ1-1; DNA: TGTGCCAGCAGCGGGCGGGACGGGTTGAACACTGAAGCTTTCTTT; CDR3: CASSGRDGLNTEAFF
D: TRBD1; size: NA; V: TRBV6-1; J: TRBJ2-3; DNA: TGTGCCAGTGGGATGACAGGGATTAGCACAGATACGCAGTATTTT; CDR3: CASGMTGISTDTQYF
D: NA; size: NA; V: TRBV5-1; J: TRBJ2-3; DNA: TGCGCCAGCAGCTTGGATAGTCCTCTGAGCACAGATACGCAGTATTTT; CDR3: CASSLDSPLSTDTQYF
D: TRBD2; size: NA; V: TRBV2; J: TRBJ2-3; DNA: TGTGCCAGCAGTGCCCTAGCGGGGGAGGGCACAGATACGCAGTATTTT; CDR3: CASSALAGEGTDTQYF
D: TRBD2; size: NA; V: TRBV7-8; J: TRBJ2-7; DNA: TGTGCCAGCAGCTTAGGGGGAGGGTACGAGCAGTACTTC; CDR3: CASSLGGGYEQYF
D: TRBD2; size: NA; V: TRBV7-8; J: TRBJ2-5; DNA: TGTGCCAGCAGCTTAGCTTGGGCTAGCGGGGGGAACCAAGAGACCCAGTACTTC; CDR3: CASSLAWASGGNQETQYF
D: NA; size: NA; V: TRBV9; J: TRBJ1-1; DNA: TGTGCCAGCAGCGTAGATGGGAGTTACACTGAAGCTTTCTTT; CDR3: CASSVDGSYTEAFF
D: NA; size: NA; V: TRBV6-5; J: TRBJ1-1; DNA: TGTGCCAGCAGTTACTCTAAAGCAGACATGAACACTGAAGCTTTCTTT; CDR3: CASSYSKADMNTEAFF
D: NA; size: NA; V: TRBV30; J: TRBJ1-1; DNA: TGTGCCTGGAGTAACAGGGAAATAGGTTTCTTT; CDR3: CAWSNREIGFF
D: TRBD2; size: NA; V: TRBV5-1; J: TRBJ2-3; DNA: TGCGCCAGCAGTCGGGGGGTAAACACAGATACGCAGTATTTT; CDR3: CASSRGVNTDTQYF
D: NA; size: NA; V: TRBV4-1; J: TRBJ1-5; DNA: TGCGCCAGCAGCCAAGATTGGGGCCAGCCCCAGCATTTT; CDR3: CASSQDWGQPQHF
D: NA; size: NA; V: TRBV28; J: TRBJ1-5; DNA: TGTGCCAGCAAACCACGGGAAGGCAATCAGCCCCAGCATTTT; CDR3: CASKPREGNQPQHF
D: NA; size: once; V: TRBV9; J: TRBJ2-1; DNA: TGTGCCAGCAGTGCTGCGGGTGCCCCGGGGGATGAGCAGTTCTTC; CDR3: CASSAAGAPGDEQFF
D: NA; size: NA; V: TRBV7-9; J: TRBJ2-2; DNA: TGTGCCAGCAGCCCAGCGCGAACGAACACCGGGGAGCTGTTTTTT; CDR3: CASSPARTNTGELFF
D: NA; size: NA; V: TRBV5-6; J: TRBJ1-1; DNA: TGTGCCAGCAGCTGGGGCAGGGACACTGAAGCTTTCTTT; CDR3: CASSWGRDTEAFF
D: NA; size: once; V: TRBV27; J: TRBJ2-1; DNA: TGTGCCAGCAGTTTTATCAATGAGCAGTTCTTC; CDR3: CASSFINEQFF
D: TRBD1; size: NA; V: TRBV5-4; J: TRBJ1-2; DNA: TGTGCCAGCAGAGCCGGGACAGAAGGCTACACCTTC; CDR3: CASRAGTEGYTF
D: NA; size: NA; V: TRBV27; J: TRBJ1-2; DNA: TGTGCCAGCAGTTTAAACCCGGTTCTTAACTATGGCTACACCTTC; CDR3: CASSLNPVLNYGYTF
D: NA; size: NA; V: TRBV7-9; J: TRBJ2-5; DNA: TGTGCCAGCAGCTCCTCGGAGACCCAGTACTTC; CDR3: CASSSSETQYF
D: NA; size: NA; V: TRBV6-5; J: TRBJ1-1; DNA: TGTGCCAGCGTCGACCCCTCTGCGGGATTTACTGAAGCTTTCTTT; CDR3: CASVDPSAGFTEAFF
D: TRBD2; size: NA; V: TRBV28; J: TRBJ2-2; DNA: TGTGCCAGCAGCCTAGCGGGGGTAGACGCCGGGGAGCTGTTTTTT; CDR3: CASSLAGVDAGELFF
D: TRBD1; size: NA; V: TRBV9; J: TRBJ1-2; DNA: TGTGCCAGCAGCGCGACAGGGGCTAACTATGGCTACACCTTC; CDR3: CASSATGANYGYTF
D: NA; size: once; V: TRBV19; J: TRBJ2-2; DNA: TGTGCCAGTAGTATTCGCCAGGAACTCACCGGGGAGCTGTTTTTT; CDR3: CASSIRQELTGELFF
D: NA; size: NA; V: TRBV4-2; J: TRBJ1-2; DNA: TGTGCCAGCAGCCCACCCTCCGGGGGGGGCTATGGCTACACCTTC; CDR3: CASSPPSGGGYGYTF
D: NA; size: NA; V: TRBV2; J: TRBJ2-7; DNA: TGTGCCAGCAGTGAAATAGGGACAAACTACGAGCAGTACTTC; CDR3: CASSEIGTNYEQYF
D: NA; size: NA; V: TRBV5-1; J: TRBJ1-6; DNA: TGCGCCAGCAGCCCGGAGGGATTCGACAATTCACCCCTCCACTTT; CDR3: CASSPEGFDNSPLHF
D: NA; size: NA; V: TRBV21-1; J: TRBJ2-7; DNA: TGTGCCAGCAGCAAGCCAACCGAAGACAGGGGATCCTACGAGCAGTACTTC; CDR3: CASSKPTEDRGSYEQYF
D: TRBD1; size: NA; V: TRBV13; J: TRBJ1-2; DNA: TGTGCCAGCAGCTTGGGACAGGGGAGATCAAATGGCTACACCTTC; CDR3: CASSLGQGRSNGYTF
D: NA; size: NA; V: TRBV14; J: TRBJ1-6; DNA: TGTGCCAGCAGCCCCACAAGGAGCTCCTATAATTCACCCCTCCACTTT; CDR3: CASSPTRSSYNSPLHF
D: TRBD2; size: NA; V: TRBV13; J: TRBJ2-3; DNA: TGTGCCAGCAGCTTCCGGGGGGGAACCGACCGCGGGGATACGCAGTATTTT; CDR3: CASSFRGGTDRGDTQYF
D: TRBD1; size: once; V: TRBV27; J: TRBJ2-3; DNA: TGTGCCAGCAGTATGCCAGGGGGCTACTTAAACACAGATACGCAGTATTTT; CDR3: CASSMPGGYLNTDTQYF
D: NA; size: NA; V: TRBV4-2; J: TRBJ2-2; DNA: TGTGCCAGCAGCCAAGACGGGGCGGGGGCCGTCAACACCGGGGAGCTGTTTTTT; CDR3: CASSQDGAGAVNTGELFF
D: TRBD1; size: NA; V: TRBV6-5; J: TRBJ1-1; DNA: TGTGCCAGCAGTTTCGGGACAGGGAACACTGAAGCTTTCTTT; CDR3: CASSFGTGNTEAFF